This TCR beta chain comes out of a study of blood T cell repertoires in COVID-19. Overall study context: Material from acute and convalescent COVID-19 was sourced from the United States, Italy and Spain.

Assay used: immunoSEQ multiplex PCR; TCRdb lists only in-frame clones, some missing. This table has about 200,000 clones, around 92% appearing once. Trimming left V 0 bases short and J 1 base short, with 7 bases between. The CDR3 spans 14 residues. Germline loops: CDR1 SGDLS, CDR2 YYNGEE. This receptor was identified in a woman between 18 and 29 years old who had recovered from COVID-19. This chain joins TRBV9 and TRBJ1-2, with unresolved D. The source material was PBMCs or T cells enriched from blood (not recorded which). This chain's CDR3 is CASSVGDNNYGYTF. CDR3 nucleotides: TGTGCCAGCAGCGTAGGTGACAATAACTATGGCTACACCTTC.